This is a list of T cell receptor beta chains from one sample in a study of human T cells and chemical hapten exposure. From the RACE reads, TCRdb called clonotypes with MiXCR, one entry per CDR3 protein. The repertoire consists of around 380,000 distinct CDR3 sequences, with around 5% occurring once and the leading ten covering under 9.5%. Sequenced material: whole blood, taken in connection with sensitization to the hapten diphenylcyclopropenone (DPC). The origin of the receptors is a woman aged 18-35 years with alopecia areata. Some clones in this sample may be carry-over from other donors' samples. The CDR3 runs from the conserved cysteine through the conserved F or W. The D gene is left open where the match is weak. Not every row has a clone size; where given, it reads once, few, many or a size class.

D	size	J	V	CDR3	DNA
TRBD1	NA	TRBJ1-5	TRBV2	CASSRGQGVGPQHF	TGTGCCAGCAGCAGAGGACAGGGGGTAGGGCCCCAGCATTTT
NA	NA	TRBJ2-7	TRBV10-3	CAISKGNNDEQYF	TGTGCCATCAGTAAGGGGAATAACGACGAGCAGTACTTC
NA	many	TRBJ1-2	TRBV6-5	CASSPLRAGSVGYTF	TGTGCCAGCAGCCCCCTCCGGGCCGGGTCGGTTGGCTACACCTTC
TRBD1	few	TRBJ1-6	TRBV5-1	CASSLGTGLGSPLHF	TGCGCCAGCAGCTTGGGGACAGGCCTCGGATCACCCCTCCACTTT
NA	few	TRBJ2-3	TRBV11-2	CASSPFMRPDTQYF	TGTGCCAGCAGCCCCTTTATGCGACCCGATACGCAGTATTTT
TRBD1	many	TRBJ1-2	TRBV4-2	CASSHTGTGGAGIYYGYTF	TGTGCCAGCAGCCACACCGGGACAGGGGGCGCGGGTATCTACTATGGCTACACCTTC
TRBD1	many	TRBJ1-5	TRBV20-1	CSAETGNSNQPQHF	TGCAGTGCAGAGACAGGGAATAGCAATCAGCCCCAGCATTTT
TRBD1	many	TRBJ1-1	TRBV28	CASSLLGQGKTEAFF	TGTGCCAGCAGTTTATTGGGACAGGGGAAAACTGAAGCTTTCTTT
NA	many	TRBJ2-5	TRBV6-5	CASSGRVQETQYF	TGTGCCAGCAGCGGCAGGGTCCAAGAGACCCAGTACTTC
NA	many	TRBJ1-1	TRBV11-1	CASSPYTGPEAFF	TGTGCCAGCAGCCCCTACACAGGGCCTGAAGCTTTCTTT
TRBD1	many	TRBJ1-5	TRBV9	CASSETGASNQPQHF	TGTGCCAGCAGCGAAACAGGGGCGAGCAATCAGCCCCAGCATTTT
NA	NA	TRBJ2-1	TRBV10-3	CAISGGYPSSYNEQFF	TGTGCCATCAGTGGGGGCTACCCCTCCTCCTACAATGAGCAGTTCTTC
TRBD1	few	TRBJ2-7	TRBV28	CASSEVGTGSEQYF	TGTGCCAGCAGCGAGGTCGGGACAGGATCCGAGCAGTACTTC
NA	many	TRBJ1-2	TRBV5-4	CASSLAGTHGYTF	TGTGCCAGCAGCTTGGCCGGGACTCATGGCTACACCTTC
NA	few	TRBJ1-2	TRBV6-2/TRBV6-3	CASSPQRDYGYTF	TGTGCCAGCAGCCCACAGAGGGACTATGGCTACACCTTC
NA	many	TRBJ1-1	TRBV29-1	CSVDYGSAEAFF	TGCAGCGTTGATTACGGGAGCGCTGAAGCTTTCTTT
NA	many	TRBJ2-3	TRBV27	CASSPVAALGDTQYF	TGTGCCAGCAGTCCGGTCGCGGCATTAGGAGATACGCAGTATTTT
NA	NA	TRBJ1-1	TRBV7-3	CASSSTGTSEAFF	TGTGCCAGCAGCTCTACAGGGACATCTGAAGCTTTCTTT
NA	few	TRBJ2-2	TRBV2	CASLGRLNTGELFF	TGTGCCAGCCTGGGACGGTTGAACACCGGGGAGCTGTTTTTT
TRBD2	few	TRBJ2-3	TRBV10-3	CAISVKSGLARNTDTQYF	TGTGCCATCAGTGTTAAGTCGGGACTAGCGAGAAACACAGATACGCAGTATTTT
NA	many	TRBJ2-7	TRBV28	CASSWTPYYEQYWQYF	TGTGCCAGCAGTTGGACACCTTACTACGAGCAGTATTGGCAGTACTTC
NA	many	TRBJ2-1	TRBV18	CASSPPQGRSYNEQFF	TGTGCCAGCTCACCCCCTCAGGGGCGATCCTACAATGAGCAGTTCTTC
NA	many	TRBJ2-1	TRBV7-9	CASSLGVGGEQFF	TGTGCCAGCAGCTTAGGGGTAGGGGGTGAGCAGTTCTTC
TRBD1	many	TRBJ1-5	TRBV2	CASSQQGRNQPQHF	TGTGCCAGCAGTCAACAGGGGCGCAATCAGCCCCAGCATTTT
NA	NA	TRBJ2-2	TRBV18	CASSPLSGTGELFF	TGTGCCAGCTCACCACTATCGGGAACCGGGGAGCTGTTTTTT
NA	many	TRBJ1-1	TRBV4-2	CASSQDNPGTEAFF	TGTGCCAGCAGCCAAGATAATCCAGGGACTGAAGCTTTCTTT
NA	few	TRBJ1-2	TRBV6-2/TRBV6-3	CASRPEDHYGYTF	TGTGCCAGCAGGCCGGAGGATCACTATGGCTACACCTTC
TRBD2	many	TRBJ2-5	TRBV5-4	CASSLPGGPETQYF	TGTGCCAGCAGCTTGCCGGGGGGGCCTGAGACCCAGTACTTC
TRBD2	few	TRBJ2-2	TRBV19	CASRALRLAGYTGELFF	TGTGCCAGTAGGGCCCTTCGACTAGCGGGGTACACCGGGGAGCTGTTTTTT
TRBD1	many	TRBJ1-1	TRBV6-6	CASTQTGRNSEAFF	TGTGCCAGCACGCAGACAGGGAGAAACTCTGAAGCTTTCTTT
NA	many	TRBJ2-1	TRBV29-1	CSVDFRAKPGNEQFF	TGCAGCGTCGATTTTCGGGCTAAGCCGGGGAATGAGCAGTTCTTC
NA	NA	TRBJ1-2	TRBV19	CASRLAGSYGYTF	TGTGCCAGTAGATTAGCAGGCTCCTATGGCTACACCTTC
TRBD2	many	TRBJ2-4	TRBV6-5	CASRMAGGHKNIQYF	TGTGCCAGCAGAATGGCGGGGGGCCACAAAAACATTCAGTACTTC
NA	many	TRBJ1-3	TRBV29-1	CSVEDYTANGASGNTIYF	TGCAGCGTTGAAGATTATACGGCGAACGGAGCCTCTGGAAACACCATATATTTT
NA	NA	TRBJ2-3	TRBV12-3/TRBV12-4	CASRSSAGLTDTQYF	TGTGCCAGCAGGTCTTCAGCGGGCCTCACAGATACGCAGTATTTT
NA	many	TRBJ2-3	TRBV4-3	CASSQDHGNFRSTDTQYF	TGCGCCAGCAGCCAAGATCATGGTAATTTCCGAAGCACAGATACGCAGTATTTT
NA	many	TRBJ2-4	TRBV28	CASSNSILAKNIQYF	TGTGCCAGCAGCAACAGCATTTTAGCCAAAAACATTCAGTACTTC
NA	many	TRBJ1-3	TRBV12-3/TRBV12-4	CASSLDRADGNTIYF	TGTGCCAGCAGTTTAGACAGGGCAGATGGAAACACCATATATTTT
NA	many	TRBJ2-1	TRBV5-1	CASSPGSGGKDEQFF	TGCGCCAGCAGCCCAGGGTCCGGGGGTAAGGATGAGCAGTTCTTC
NA	few	TRBJ1-1	TRBV10-3	CATRAKPDAEAFF	TGTGCCACCCGGGCCAAGCCCGATGCAGAAGCTTTCTTT
NA	many	TRBJ2-1	TRBV28	CASSFRVQEQFF	TGTGCCAGCAGTTTCAGGGTACAGGAGCAGTTCTTC
TRBD1	many	TRBJ1-1	TRBV7-2	CASSWPGQGAEAFF	TGTGCCAGCAGCTGGCCGGGACAGGGTGCTGAAGCTTTCTTT
NA	NA	TRBJ1-2	TRBV7-2	CASWGARDGYTF	TGTGCCAGCTGGGGGGCGAGGGATGGCTACACCTTC
TRBD2	NA	TRBJ2-3	TRBV7-9	CASSRNPLLAGGLGGTDTQYF	TGTGCCAGCAGCCGTAACCCCCTACTAGCGGGGGGCCTAGGAGGCACAGATACGCAGTATTTT
NA	NA	TRBJ2-2	TRBV5-1	CASSWGGAGELFF	TGCGCCAGCAGCTGGGGGGGCGCCGGGGAGCTGTTTTTT
TRBD1	NA	TRBJ2-2	TRBV6-1	CASSLTGGDTGELFF	TGTGCCAGCAGTTTGACAGGGGGGGACACCGGGGAGCTGTTTTTT
NA	few	TRBJ1-1	TRBV28	CASISWRGTEAFF	TGTGCCAGCATTTCCTGGAGGGGCACTGAAGCTTTCTTT
TRBD2	many	TRBJ2-5	TRBV11-2	CASGRTSGGAETQYF	TGTGCCAGCGGCAGGACTAGCGGGGGGGCCGAGACCCAGTACTTC
NA	NA	TRBJ1-4	TRBV12-3/TRBV12-4	CASTNLIATNEKLFF	TGTGCCAGCACGAACTTAATTGCAACTAATGAAAAACTGTTTTTT
TRBD2	few	TRBJ2-7	TRBV4-1	CASSHTGTRLYEQYF	TGCGCCAGCAGCCATACCGGGACTAGGCTCTACGAGCAGTACTTC
NA	few	TRBJ2-1	TRBV10-3	CATQGAPDYEQFF	TGTGCCACCCAGGGTGCGCCGGATTATGAGCAGTTCTTC
TRBD1	few	TRBJ2-3	TRBV7-2	CASRPPGQATDTQYF	TGTGCCAGCAGACCCCCGGGACAGGCCACAGATACGCAGTATTTT
NA	many	TRBJ2-1	TRBV5-1	CASSFKLASNEQFF	TGCGCCAGCAGCTTTAAACTTGCCTCCAATGAGCAGTTCTTC
NA	many	TRBJ2-3	TRBV5-5	CASSLDGNSDTQYF	TGTGCCAGCAGCTTGGACGGAAACTCAGATACGCAGTATTTT
TRBD1	few	TRBJ2-1	TRBV6-1	CASSEGQGGNEQFF	TGTGCCAGCAGTGAAGGACAGGGGGGGAATGAGCAGTTCTTC
TRBD1	few	TRBJ2-3	TRBV7-9	CASSPRGPSTDTQYF	TGTGCCAGCAGCCCCAGGGGGCCTAGCACAGATACGCAGTATTTT
NA	many	TRBJ2-5	TRBV3-1	CASSRPVSETQYF	TGTGCCAGCAGCCGGCCAGTTTCGGAGACCCAGTACTTC
TRBD1	many	TRBJ1-4	TRBV28	CASRATGYEKLFF	TGTGCCAGCAGGGCGACAGGGTACGAAAAACTGTTTTTT
TRBD1	many	TRBJ1-1	TRBV7-3	CASSLMQGAEAFF	TGTGCCAGCAGCTTAATGCAGGGGGCTGAAGCTTTCTTT